Listed here are 31 T cell receptor beta chains from one sample, sequenced in a study of cytomegalovirus exposure and HLA in healthy donors. PCR used 60 Vbeta primers and 13 Jbeta primers. Repertoires were generated with immunoSEQ multiplex PCR, while TCRdb's copy carries only in-frame clones and drops some. The table for this sample gives 45,000 to 50,000 clones. The sequencing sample was made of PBMCs. These receptors were collected from a male donor in good health and CMV-seronegative.

V is TRBV4-1 and J is TRBJ1-4; D remains ambiguous. Germline CDR1 reads MGHRA; CDR2 reads YSYEKL. There are 13 residues in the CDR3. V gave up 1 base and J gave up 7 bases, with 7 bases separating them. This CDR3 reads CASSQGRGEKLFF. In DNA form, the CDR3 reads TGCGCCAGCAGCCAAGGTAGAGGTGAAAAACTGTTTTTT.

The chain has TRBV5-6 and TRBJ1-6, with D possibly TRBD1 on 5 matching bases. Germline lookup yields CDR1 SGHDT and CDR2 YYEEEE. The CDR3 is 15 residues long. V lost 2 bases to trimming and J lost 7 bases, with 13 bases between them. The CDR3 is CASSFLNSGNSPLHF. The CDR3 DNA reads as TGTGCCAGCAGCTTCCTGAATTCAGGGAATTCACCCCTCCACTTT. Full variable domain (outside the CDR3, taken from reference TRBV5-6 and TRBJ1-6): DAGVTQSPTHLIKTRGQQVTLRCSPKSGHDTVSWYQQALGQGPQFIFQYYEEEERQRGNFPDRFSGHQFPNYSSELNVNALLLGDSALYLCASSFLNSGNSPLHFGNGTRLTVT.

This CDR3 is CASTPGRAYGYTF. CDR3 nucleotide sequence: TGTGCCAGTACCCCTGGGAGGGCCTATGGCTACACCTTC. The chain combines TRBV7-2 with TRBJ1-2; D is unresolved. The CDR3 covers 13 residues. The V gene lost 9 bases and the J gene lost 4 bases, with 15 bases spanning the gap. Germline values: CDR1 SGHTA, CDR2 FQGNSA.

The chain recombines TRBV30 with TRBJ2-7, with unresolved D. Per the germline V gene, CDR1 is GTSNPN and CDR2 is SVGIG (reference sequence). This CDR3 comprises 12 residues. Trimming took 0 bases from V and 0 from J, leaving 3 bases between them. CDR3 DNA sequence: TGTGCCTGGAGTGTGAGCTCCTACGAGCAGTACTTC. Amino acid sequence: CAWSVSSYEQYF.

The chain uses TRBV30 and TRBJ2-2, with a weak D call TRBD1 (5 bases). The CDR3 sequence is 17 residues long. CDR1 is GTSNPN and CDR2 is SVGIG in the germline V gene (reference sequence). V was shortened by 2 bases and J by 1 base, with 17 bases between the two germline ends. Written as DNA, the CDR3 is TGTGCCTGGAGTAACCAGGGCAGAGTTGTGAACACCGGGGAGCTGTTTTTT. Encoded protein: CAWSNQGRVVNTGELFF.

In nucleotides, the CDR3 is TGTGCCAGTAACAGGGGGATAATGAACACTGAAGCTTTCTTT. Protein product: CASNRGIMNTEAFF. The chain is built from TRBV6-1 and TRBJ1-1; 8 nucleotides match TRBD1. The V gene's germline CDR1 is MNHNS and CDR2 SASEGT. After removal of 9 bases from V and 0 bases from J, the junction contained 6 bases not matched to a gene. The CDR3 has 14 amino acids.

The V and J genes are TRBV19 and TRBJ1-5; weak D call: TRBD1 (6 bases). In germline, CDR1 is LNHDA, CDR2 SQIVND (reference sequence). The CDR3 extends over 13 amino acids. V was shortened by 7 bases and J by 4 bases, with 11 bases between the two germline ends. CDR3 nucleotide sequence: TGTGCCAGTAAACAGGGTGGGAATCAGCCCCAGCATTTT. Its translation: CASKQGGNQPQHF.

The rearrangement joins TRBV19 to TRBJ2-3, with D possibly being TRBD1 (5 bases). Germline CDR1 LNHDA, CDR2 SQIVND (reference sequence). Between the trimmed V and J ends, which lost 2 bases and 3 bases, there was a span of 15 bases. The CDR3 has 16 residues. The CDR3: CASSIIGAEGTDTQYF. DNA of the CDR3: TGTGCCAGTAGTATAATAGGGGCGGAAGGTACAGATACGCAGTATTTT.

V usage is TRBV18 and J usage is TRBJ1-2; D is unresolved. CDR1 is KGHSH, CDR2 LQKENI, per germline. The CDR3 runs 14 residues. With 3 bases removed from V and 4 bases from J, the gap between germline ends came to 12 bases. This chain's CDR3 is CASSPPEGAYGYTF. The CDR3 DNA reads TGTGCCAGCTCACCCCCTGAGGGAGCCTATGGCTACACCTTC.

The chain uses TRBV29-1 and TRBJ1-1, with 7 bases that match TRBD1. The length of the CDR3 is 15 residues. The trim removed 7 bases at V and 6 bases at J, leaving 17 bases unmatched. Germline V gene sequence: CDR1 SQVTM, CDR2 ANQGSEA. CDR3 protein: CSASGGTGDMPEAFF. The CDR3 DNA sequence: TGCAGCGCCTCTGGCGGCACAGGGGACATGCCTGAAGCTTTCTTT.

The chain joins TRBV6-1 to TRBJ1-5; 7 bases are a match to TRBD1. The V gene's germline CDR1 is MNHNS and CDR2 SASEGT. The CDR3 is 15 amino acids. J gave up 1 base and V 2 bases, and 2 bases lay outside the gene matches. CDR3 bases: TGTGCCAGCAGTGAAAAGGACAGGAGCAATCAGCCCCAGCATTTT. This translates into CASSEKDRSNQPQHF.

As for this clone: The same CDR3 arises from other DNA sequences in this sample as well. V and J are TRBV4-3 and TRBJ2-7; TRBD1 matches at 11 bases. The CDR3 has 15 residues. After removal of 3 bases from V and 3 bases from J, the junction contained 4 bases not matched to a gene. The germline V gene encodes CDR1 LGHNA and CDR2 YSLEER. CDR3 coding DNA: TGCGCCAGCAGCCATAGCGGGACAGGGGGCTACGAGCAGTACTTC. It translates to CASSHSGTGGYEQYF.

The chain has TRBV7-3 and TRBJ1-2, with 7 bases lining up with TRBD1. Germline V gives CDR1 SGHTA, CDR2 FQGTGA. V lost 5 bases to trimming and J lost 6 bases; unmatched junction nucleotides: 6. The CDR3 spans 13 residues. In DNA, the CDR3 is TGTGCCAGCAGCCTCCGGGACAGACATGGCTACACCTTC. As protein: CASSLRDRHGYTF.

This chain joins TRBV19 and TRBJ1-5, with 7 bases matching TRBD1. Trimming cost V 8 bases and J 12 bases; bases outside gene matches: 16. Germline loops: CDR1 LNHDA, CDR2 SQIVND (reference sequence). The CDR3 is made up of 14 amino acids. The DNA of the CDR3 is TGTGCCAGTCTCCCCGGGACAGCTGGTAGCATCCAGCATTTT. Protein product: CASLPGTAGSIQHF.

The chain couples TRBV7-9 to TRBJ2-7, with 9 bases lining up with TRBD2. The V segment lost 4 bases and the J segment 5 bases; nucleotides outside the gene matches: 15. CDR1 is SEHNR and CDR2 is FQNEAQ in the germline V gene (reference sequence). The CDR3 covers 17 residues. For the CDR3, the DNA is TGTGCCAGCAGCTCCTCCCGCGGGGGGGATTTCGGACACGAGCAGTACTTC. It translates to CASSSSRGGDFGHEQYF.

The rearrangement links TRBV5-1 to TRBJ1-5; D is unclear. There are 16 residues in the CDR3. Per germline, CDR1 SGHRS and CDR2 YFSETQ. V lost 0 bases to trimming and J lost 0 bases, with 10 bases between them. The DNA for the CDR3 is TGCGCCAGCAGCTTGGAGGCAGGTTATAGCAATCAGCCCCAGCATTTT. As protein: CASSLEAGYSNQPQHF.

The chain links TRBV19 to TRBJ1-2, with 7 bases aligning to TRBD1. CDR1 LNHDA and CDR2 SQIVND come from the germline V gene (reference sequence). With V trimmed by 4 bases and J by 0 bases, 5 bases remained unmatched. This CDR3 region has 15 residues. Written as DNA, the CDR3 is TGTGCCAGTAGTACGCCGGGACAGCCTAACTATGGCTACACCTTC. This sequence encodes CASSTPGQPNYGYTF.

V is TRBV10-1 and J is TRBJ1-2, with 8 bases identical to TRBD1. Per germline, CDR1 WNHNN and CDR2 SYGVQD (reference sequence). The CDR3 runs to 13 residues. The V and J ends lost 5 bases and 5 bases, in that order; junction bases with no gene match: 4. In DNA, the CDR3 is TGCGCCAGCAGTCGGGACAGGATATATGGCTACACCTTC. Protein product: CASSRDRIYGYTF.

The V call is TRBV20-1, the J call TRBJ2-7; the D is unclear. The V and J ends lost 4 bases and 7 bases respectively, with 11 bases between them. This CDR3 region has 11 residues. Germline V gives CDR1 DFQATT, CDR2 SNEGSKA (reference sequence). In DNA form, the CDR3 reads TGCAGTGCTACCCAAGTCGGGGAGCAGTACTTC. Encoded protein: CSATQVGEQYF.

The rearrangement uses TRBV29-1 and TRBJ1-2; D is undetermined. Germline-derived CDR1 and CDR2 are SQVTM and ANQGSEA. The CDR3 is made up of 9 amino acids. Trimming left V 7 bases short and J 6 bases short, with 6 bases between. CDR3 in DNA: TGCAGCGCTGTAGATGGCTACACCTTC. It codes for CSAVDGYTF.

The gene calls are TRBV7-2 and TRBJ1-2; 7 bases align to TRBD1. The germline gives CDR1 SGHTA, CDR2 FQGNSA. The length of the CDR3 is 15 residues. V trimming: 0 bases; J trimming: 7 bases; junction bases outside the gene matches: 8. DNA for the CDR3: TGTGCCAGCAGCTTAGCGCTCGCAGGGGGTGGTGGCTACACCTTC. Its protein is CASSLALAGGGGYTF.

The chain couples TRBV7-9 to TRBJ2-5; D might be TRBD2 (5 bases). Deletions cut 6 bases from V and 1 base from J, with 15 bases between. The CDR3 is 15 residues long. The V gene's germline CDR1 is SEHNR and CDR2 FQNEAQ (reference sequence). In nucleotides, the CDR3 is TGTGCCAGCAGGCCACGGGGATCCCTCCAAGAGACCCAGTACTTC. The encoded protein is CASRPRGSLQETQYF.

The chain links TRBV5-1 to TRBJ2-2; D perhaps matches TRBD1 (6 bases). Germline-derived CDR1 and CDR2 are SGHRS and YFSETQ. The CDR3 covers 16 residues. Trimming pared 2 bases from V and 1 base from J, leaving 12 bases between. The CDR3 DNA reads as TGCGCCAGCAGCTTATACAGGGAGATGAACACCGGGGAGCTGTTTTTT. The encoded protein is CASSLYREMNTGELFF.

V usage is TRBV19 and J usage is TRBJ1-5, with D uncertain. The CDR3 loop spans 14 amino acids. Trimming shortened V by 7 bases and J by 4 bases, and 14 bases separated the two germline ends. Germline-derived CDR1 and CDR2 are LNHDA and SQIVND (reference sequence). CDR3 DNA sequence: TGTGCCAGTACTCGTCACAGTAGTAATCAGCCCCAGCATTTT. Translated, it gives CASTRHSSNQPQHF.

The gene calls are TRBV13 and TRBJ2-7; possible D gene TRBD1, 7 bases. CDR3 length: 15 amino acids. Trimming shortened V by 2 bases and J by 0 bases, and 11 bases separated the two germline ends. Germline assignment: CDR1 PRHDT and CDR2 FYEKMQ (reference sequence). In DNA, the CDR3 is TGTGCCAGCAGCTTAAGGGGGGACAGCTCCTACGAGCAGTACTTC. Residues: CASSLRGDSSYEQYF.

The rearrangement joins TRBV19 to TRBJ2-7, with D perhaps TRBD1 (5 bases). There are 16 residues in the CDR3. Germline V CDR1 and CDR2: LNHDA, SQIVND (reference sequence). The germline V and J ends were trimmed by 6 bases and 0 bases, with 18 bases remaining between them. CDR3 loop: CASSPARGQSSYEQYF. Here the CDR3 DNA reads TGTGCCAGTAGCCCAGCAAGGGGCCAGAGCTCCTACGAGCAGTACTTC.

J is TRBJ1-2 and V is TRBV30; 7 bases fit TRBD1. The CDR3 is made up of 13 amino acids. V lost 8 bases, J lost 3 bases, and 9 bases stayed unmatched. Germline V gene sequence: CDR1 GTSNPN, CDR2 SVGIG (reference sequence). The CDR3 loop is CAGGARGHYGYTF. The CDR3 region has the DNA TGTGCCGGAGGGGCGAGGGGGCACTATGGCTACACCTTC. The whole variable domain, filled in from reference TRBV30 and TRBJ1-2, reads SQTIHQWPATLVQPVGSPLSLECTVEGTSNPNLYWYRQAAGRGLQLLFYSVGIGQISSEVPQNLSASRPQDRQFILSSKKLLLSDSGFYLCAGGARGHYGYTFGSGTRLTVV.

The gene calls are TRBV5-3 and TRBJ2-1; D remains ambiguous. TRBV5-3 is noted as an ORF with a role that remains uncertain. The CDR3 contains 12 residues. V gave up 8 bases and J gave up 5 bases, with 11 bases separating them. The CDR3 here is CASKSCNNEQFF. The CDR3 DNA sequence: TGTGCCAGTAAGAGTTGCAACAATGAGCAGTTCTTC.

The chain combines TRBV7-9 with TRBJ1-2, with unresolved D. Trimming left V 5 bases short and J 6 bases short, with 10 bases between. From germline, CDR1 is SEHNR and CDR2 FQNEAQ (reference sequence). CDR3 length: 12 amino acids. CDR3 protein: CASSPSIDGYTF. CDR3 bases: TGTGCCAGCAGCCCCTCAATAGATGGCTACACCTTC.

The chain has TRBV18 and TRBJ1-2, with TRBD1 as a possible D gene (6 bases). The V end was cut by 8 bases, the J end by 7 bases, with 14 bases between. CDR3 length: 12 residues. Per the germline V gene, CDR1 is KGHSH and CDR2 is LQKENI. The CDR3 region is CASDTGSSGYTF. The CDR3 DNA reads as TGTGCCAGCGATACAGGGTCTAGTGGCTACACCTTC.

This chain joins TRBV5-1 and TRBJ1-1; D remains unclear. Per the germline V gene, CDR1 is SGHRS and CDR2 is YFSETQ. The CDR3 is 13 residues long. Trimming cost V 5 bases and J 3 bases, with 11 bases left between them. The CDR3 bases are TGCGCCAGCAGGGTTGGAGTGGACACTGAAGCTTTCTTT. It translates to CASRVGVDTEAFF.